These 30 T cell receptor beta chains were all obtained from the same sample, sequenced in a study of blood T cell repertoires in COVID-19. Repertoires were generated with immunoSEQ multiplex PCR, while TCRdb's copy carries only in-frame clones and drops some. The sample holds 150,000 or so clones, 60% to 80% seen once. The specimen was PBMCs or T cells enriched from blood (not recorded which). The source is a woman in her 50s who had recovered from COVID-19.

The chain carries TRBV5-4 and TRBJ2-6, with a possible D match to TRBD2 (6 bases). Germline assignment: CDR1 SGHNT and CDR2 YYREEE (reference sequence). The CDR3 runs to 19 residues. Between the trimmed V and J ends, which lost 0 bases and 0 bases, there was a span of 16 bases. In nucleotides, the CDR3 is TGTGCCAGCAGCTTGGTGAGGATAGCGGCGAGCTCTGGGGCCAACGTCCTGACTTTC. As protein: CASSLVRIAASSGANVLTF.

The chain recombines TRBV19 with TRBJ2-7; no clear D gene. The CDR3 consists of 14 residues. The ends were cut back, 0 bases at V and 0 bases at J, with 6 bases in the middle. Per germline, CDR1 LNHDA and CDR2 SQIVND (reference sequence). The CDR3 DNA reads TGTGCCAGTAGTATAGATATGGCCTCCTACGAGCAGTACTTC. The encoded protein is CASSIDMASYEQYF. The complete variable domain, with remaining parts taken from reference TRBV19 and TRBJ2-7, reads DGGITQSPKYLFRKEGQNVTLSCEQNLNHDAMYWYRQDPGQGLRLIYYSQIVNDFQKGDIAEGYSVSREKKESFPLTVTSAQKNPTAFYLCASSIDMASYEQYFGPGTRLTVT.

The V and J genes are TRBV6-6 and TRBJ2-7; 10 bases fit TRBD1. V trimming: 5 bases; J trimming: 0 bases; junction bases outside the gene matches: 1. The CDR3 spans 14 residues. Germline V gives CDR1 MNHNY, CDR2 SVGAGI (reference sequence). Written as DNA, the CDR3 is TGTGCCAGCAGTGGACAGGGGGACTCCTACGAGCAGTACTTC. Amino acids: CASSGQGDSYEQYF.

The chain combines TRBV2 with TRBJ1-1; 7 nucleotides line up with TRBD1. This CDR3 has 13 residues. The ends lost 11 bases at V and 0 bases at J; junction bases unmatched: 6. CDR1 is SNHLY and CDR2 is FYNNEI in the germline V gene. CDR3 residues: CAGDREMNTEAFF. CDR3 DNA: TGTGCCGGAGACAGGGAAATGAACACTGAAGCTTTCTTT.

This chain links TRBV6-5 with TRBJ1-6, with 7 bases aligning to TRBD1. This CDR3 is 14 amino acids long. Losses at the gene ends were 5 bases for V and 9 bases for J; bases not matched to a gene: 7. Germline V gives CDR1 MNHEY, CDR2 SVGAGI. As DNA, the CDR3 is TGTGCCAGCAGTCGACAGGGAAAGACTTCACCCCTCCACTTT. Residues: CASSRQGKTSPLHF.

The chain couples TRBV27 to TRBJ1-2, with D tentatively TRBD1 (5 bases). The V end lost 7 bases, the J end lost 6 bases, and 21 bases lay between the germline ends. Germline V CDR1 and CDR2: MNHEY, SMNVEV (reference sequence). The CDR3 totals 15 residues. CDR3 sequence reads: CASTPGGRVNNGYTF. In DNA, the CDR3 is TGTGCCAGCACCCCGGGTGGCAGGGTGAATAATGGCTACACCTTC.

This clone came up once. The rearrangement uses TRBV5-1 and TRBJ2-5; a weak D match, TRBD1 (6 bases). V lost 4 bases and J lost 5, with 12 bases in between. Germline CDR1 SGHRS, CDR2 YFSETQ. The CDR3 covers 13 residues. The CDR3 spells CASSVQGWETQYF. CDR3 DNA sequence: TGCGCCAGCAGCGTGCAGGGGTGGGAGACCCAGTACTTC.

The rearrangement uses TRBV2 and TRBJ1-3; the D is unclear. The CDR3 consists of 14 residues. Trimming pared 0 bases from V and 4 bases from J, leaving 7 bases between. Germline V gene lookup returns CDR1 SNHLY and CDR2 FYNNEI. This CDR3 is CASSEARVGNTIYF. The CDR3 DNA reads as TGTGCCAGCAGTGAAGCGCGGGTAGGAAACACCATATATTTT.

Worth noting for this clone: The same CDR3 arises from other DNA sequences in this sample as well. The chain couples TRBV7-3 to TRBJ2-3; 7 bases align to TRBD2. Germline lookup yields CDR1 SGHTA and CDR2 FQGTGA. V trimming: 1 base; J trimming: 5 bases; junction bases outside the gene matches: 0. The CDR3 contains 13 residues. CDR3 amino acids: CASSLREGDTQYF. The CDR3 coding sequence is TGTGCCAGCAGCTTAAGGGAGGGAGATACGCAGTATTTT.

The chain employs TRBV6-5 and TRBJ1-3; TRBD1 might be the D (5 bases). V shed 6 bases and J shed 4 bases, with 13 bases lying between them. This CDR3 is 14 amino acids long. Germline CDR1 reads MNHEY; CDR2 reads SVGAGI. This CDR3 is CASRSGQGGNTIYF. DNA for the CDR3: TGTGCCAGCAGGTCAGGGCAAGGAGGAAACACCATATATTTT.

The CDR3 is CATNPGQMNTEAFF. CDR3 DNA: TGTGCCACGAATCCGGGACAGATGAACACTGAAGCTTTCTTT. The J gene is TRBJ1-1, the V gene TRBV10-3; 7 positions match TRBD1. The CDR3 length is 14 residues. The germline gives CDR1 ENHRY, CDR2 SYGVKD. V lost 10 bases and J lost 0; bases outside the gene matches: 8.

The chain recombines TRBV5-8 with TRBJ1-5, with TRBD1 identical over 8 bases. There are 15 residues in the CDR3. Germline CDR1 and CDR2: SGHTS and YDEGEE. V lost 4 bases and J lost 6; bases outside the gene matches: 9. CDR3 protein: CASSPRGQGIQPQHF. CDR3 bases: TGTGCCAGCAGCCCCCGAGGACAGGGCATTCAGCCCCAGCATTTT. The complete variable domain, with remaining parts taken from reference TRBV5-8 and TRBJ1-5, reads EAGVTQSPTHLIKTRGQQATLRCSPISGHTSVYWYQQALGLGLQFLLWYDEGEERNRGNFPPRFSGRQFPNYSSELNVNALELEDSALYLCASSPRGQGIQPQHFGDGTRLSIL.

V is TRBV10-3 and J is TRBJ1-1, with D unclear. The V and J ends lost 8 bases and 5 bases respectively, with 15 bases between them. CDR3 length equals 13 residues. Per the germline V gene, CDR1 is ENHRY and CDR2 is SYGVKD. CDR3 coding DNA: TGTGCCATCGGTCCGGCGGGGAGGACTGAAGCTTTCTTT. This gives the protein CAIGPAGRTEAFF.

The rearrangement joins TRBV28 to TRBJ2-7; 9 bases map to TRBD1. The CDR3 is 12 amino acids. J was trimmed by 6 bases and V by 4 bases; bases with no gene match: 1. Germline lookup yields CDR1 MDHEN and CDR2 SYDVKM. The CDR3 here is CASSWTGAEQYF. The CDR3 DNA reads as TGTGCCAGCAGTTGGACAGGGGCCGAGCAGTACTTC.

The chain couples TRBV5-1 to TRBJ2-7; 10 bases match TRBD2. J lost 2 bases, V lost 4 bases, and 12 bases had no gene match. The CDR3 runs 17 residues. Per the germline V gene, CDR1 is SGHRS and CDR2 is YFSETQ. CDR3 nucleotides: TGCGCCAGCAGCCCGAACCTGCTAGCGGGGGAAACCTACGAGCAGTACTTC. Translating it yields CASSPNLLAGETYEQYF.

This clone appeared once. The chain combines TRBV6-5 with TRBJ1-3, with 7 bases lining up with TRBD1. The germline CDR1 and CDR2 sequences are MNHEY and SVGAGI. V gave up 6 bases and J gave up 0 bases; unmatched junction bases: 5. The CDR3 loop spans 15 amino acids. This CDR3 reads CASRDREASGNTIYF. CDR3 DNA sequence: TGTGCCAGCAGAGACAGGGAGGCCTCTGGAAACACCATATATTTT.

The genes are TRBV28 and TRBJ2-1; D perhaps matches TRBD2 (6 bases). Germline values: CDR1 MDHEN, CDR2 SYDVKM. The CDR3 covers 15 residues. V was pared by 6 bases and J by 0 bases, with 12 bases between. In DNA form, the CDR3 reads TGTGCCAGCAGATACCGGGACTCCTCCTACAATGAGCAGTTCTTC. Amino acid sequence: CASRYRDSSYNEQFF.

This chain connects TRBV5-6 to TRBJ2-6, with TRBD1 matching 7 bases. Germline V gene lookup returns CDR1 SGHDT and CDR2 YYEEEE. The CDR3 length is 14 residues. J gave up 1 base and V 9 bases, and 4 bases lay outside the gene matches. The CDR3 protein is CATQTGSGANVLTF. The CDR3, as DNA: TGTGCCACCCAGACAGGGTCTGGGGCCAACGTCCTGACTTTC.

The V gene is TRBV9, the J gene TRBJ2-7; 9 nucleotides line up with TRBD1. CDR1 SGDLS and CDR2 YYNGEE come from the germline V gene. This CDR3 comprises 14 residues. The V gene end was trimmed by 1 base and the J gene end by 6 bases; junction bases not matched to a gene: 5. The CDR3 protein is CASSVTGQGSEQYF. The CDR3 DNA follows: TGTGCCAGCAGCGTAACGGGACAGGGATCCGAGCAGTACTTC.

This clone was observed at least ten times. Written as DNA, the CDR3 is TGTGCCAGCAGCCCGGACAGGAATGGTGGTCAGCCCCAGCATTTT. Translated, it gives CASSPDRNGGQPQHF. This rearrangement joins TRBV2 to TRBJ1-5, with 7 bases matching TRBD1. J gave up 6 bases and V 6 bases, and 11 bases lay outside the gene matches. This CDR3 is 15 amino acids long. Germline values: CDR1 SNHLY, CDR2 FYNNEI.

This clone was found a few times. The rearrangement joins TRBV7-3 to TRBJ2-2, with TRBD2 identical over 12 bases. The ends lost 8 bases at V and 6 bases at J; junction bases unmatched: 10. The germline CDR1 and CDR2 sequences are SGHTA and FQGTGA. There are 16 residues in the CDR3. The CDR3 spells CASSSGGAQGAGELFF. As DNA, the CDR3 is TGTGCCAGCTCTAGCGGGGGGGCCCAAGGGGCCGGGGAGCTGTTTTTT.

The chain carries TRBV11-2 and TRBJ2-7; perhaps TRBD1 as D (6 bases). V gave up 1 base and J gave up 2 bases, with 9 bases separating them. The CDR3 consists of 14 residues. CDR1 and CDR2 (germline): SGHAT, FQNNGV. CDR3 DNA: TGTGCCAGCAGCTTAGGTCAGGGGCCCTACGAGCAGTACTTC. Translating it yields CASSLGQGPYEQYF.

The gene calls are TRBV28 and TRBJ1-3; 9 nucleotides align to TRBD1. Germline V CDR1 and CDR2: MDHEN, SYDVKM. The CDR3 sequence is 15 residues long. The V and J ends lost 3 bases and 6 bases, in that order; junction bases with no gene match: 6. The chain's CDR3 is CASSFSTGGENTIYF. The CDR3 DNA sequence: TGTGCCAGCAGTTTCTCGACAGGGGGTGAAAACACCATATATTTT. The entire variable domain, with the rest obtained from reference TRBV28 and TRBJ1-3, is as follows: DVKVTQSSRYLVKRTGEKVFLECVQDMDHENMFWYRQDPGLGLRLIYFSYDVKMKEKGDIPEGYSVSREKKERFSLILESASTNQTSMYLCASSFSTGGENTIYFGEGSWLTVV.

This clone was picked up a small number of times. CDR3 in amino acids: CAWSGGPGEKLFF. For the CDR3, the DNA is TGTGCCTGGAGTGGCGGGCCGGGAGAAAAACTGTTTTTT. The chain recombines TRBV30 with TRBJ1-4; unclear D gene. V was shortened by 1 base and J by 8 bases, with 11 bases between the two germline ends. The CDR3 spans 13 residues. CDR1 is GTSNPN and CDR2 is SVGIG in the germline V gene (reference sequence).

The chain is built from TRBV5-1 and TRBJ1-6; the match to TRBD1 covers 7 bases. V lost 0 bases and J lost 7; bases outside the gene matches: 4. Germline V gives CDR1 SGHRS, CDR2 YFSETQ. This CDR3 is 15 amino acids long. Here the CDR3 DNA reads TGCGCCAGCAGCTTGGCCGGGACAGAAAATTCACCCCTCCACTTT. It codes for CASSLAGTENSPLHF.

The gene calls are TRBV18 and TRBJ2-6, with 7 bases aligning to TRBD1. The J segment lost 2 bases and the V segment lost 5 bases, leaving 3 bases of the junction unmatched. Germline V CDR1 and CDR2: KGHSH, LQKENI. CDR3 length: 15 amino acids. CDR3 coding DNA: TGTGCCAGCTCAGCCACAGGGGCTGGGGCCAACGTCCTGACTTTC. This encodes CASSATGAGANVLTF.

The chain employs TRBV7-2 and TRBJ2-3; maybe TRBD1 (6 bases). CDR3 length: 15 amino acids. V lost 1 base, J lost 3 bases, and 11 bases lay in between. Germline lookup yields CDR1 SGHTA and CDR2 FQGNSA. DNA of the CDR3: TGTGCCAGCAGCTTAGGAGGGCAGGGGACAGATACGCAGTATTTT. Its protein product is CASSLGGQGTDTQYF.

The chain has TRBV27 and TRBJ2-1; tentative D call: TRBD1 (6 bases). The CDR3 has 16 residues. The V gene's germline CDR1 is MNHEY and CDR2 SMNVEV (reference sequence). V lost 0 bases to trimming and J lost 6 bases, with 15 bases between them. Here the CDR3 DNA reads TGTGCCAGCAGTTTATCTGGAGTTAGGGGGTCCAATGAGCAGTTCTTC. Its protein is CASSLSGVRGSNEQFF.

The CDR3 region is CASSPPGGASGNTIYF. CDR3 in DNA: TGTGCCAGCAGTCCCCCAGGGGGCGCTTCTGGAAACACCATATATTTT. The genes are TRBV28 and TRBJ1-3; the match to TRBD1 covers 8 bases. Unmatched junction bases numbered 7, after V lost 5 bases and J lost 1 base. The CDR3 spans 16 residues. The germline V gene has CDR1 MDHEN and CDR2 SYDVKM.

Note on this clone: The same CDR3 arises from other DNA sequences in this sample as well. This chain connects TRBV7-3 to TRBJ2-2; D is ambiguous. This CDR3 region has 13 residues. Germline assignment: CDR1 SGHTA and CDR2 FQGTGA. V lost 3 bases, J lost 1 base, and 3 bases lay in between. The CDR3 loop is CASSFRNTGELFF. CDR3 DNA: TGTGCCAGCAGCTTCAGGAACACCGGGGAGCTGTTTTTT.